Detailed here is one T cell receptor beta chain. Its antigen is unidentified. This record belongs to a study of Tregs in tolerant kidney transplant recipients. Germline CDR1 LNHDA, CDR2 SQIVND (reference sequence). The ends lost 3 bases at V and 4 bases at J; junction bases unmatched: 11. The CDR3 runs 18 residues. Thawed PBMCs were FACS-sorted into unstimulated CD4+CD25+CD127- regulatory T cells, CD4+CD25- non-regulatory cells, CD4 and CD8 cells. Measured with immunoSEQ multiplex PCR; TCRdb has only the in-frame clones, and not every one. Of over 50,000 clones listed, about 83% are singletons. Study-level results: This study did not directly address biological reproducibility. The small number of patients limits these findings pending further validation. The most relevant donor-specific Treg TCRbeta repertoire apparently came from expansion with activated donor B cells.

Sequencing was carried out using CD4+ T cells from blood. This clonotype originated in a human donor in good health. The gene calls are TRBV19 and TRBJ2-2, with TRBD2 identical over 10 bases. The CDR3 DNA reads TGTGCCAGTAGTATGTCCCCTCTAGCGGGGGCCCTCACCGGGGAGCTGTTTTTT. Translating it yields CASSMSPLAGALTGELFF.